This TCR beta chain comes out of a study of cytomegalovirus exposure and HLA in healthy donors. Study-level information: The 120 validation repertoires and the approximately 630 first-cohort repertoires shared a platform, a later analysis reported. Whole-study findings and limits: It was found in a later analysis that first-cohort TCR clusters tended to co-occur in the 100 to 150 validation repertoires.

Trimming left V 1 base short and J 5 bases short, with 9 bases between. This CDR3 comprises 14 residues. In germline, CDR1 is MNHEY, CDR2 SMNVEV (reference sequence). As concerns this clone: Its specificity is not known.

The data were produced by immunoSEQ multiplex PCR, yet TCRdb's version contains in-frame clones alone and is incomplete. The sample has more than 90,000 clones; about nine tenths are singletons. V is TRBV27 and J is TRBJ1-5; D uncertain. The sequence came from a man younger than 35 in good health and CMV-seronegative. Specimen: PBMCs. The CDR3 DNA sequence: TGTGCCAGCAGTTTATTACCCGGGGATCAGCCCCAGCATTTT. It specifies CASSLLPGDQPQHF.